This T cell receptor beta chain came from a study of blood T cell repertoires in COVID-19. Study as a whole: Donors in the United States, Italy and Spain gave samples during acute or convalescent COVID-19.

Original processing methods: Amplification of reference gene primers provided the estimated nucleated cell counts. Assay: immunoSEQ multiplex PCR; the TCRdb copy retains only in-frame clones and omits some. D and trimming were read from the DNA, whereas the V and J calls and clone size are those reported in that table. The table has approximately 20,000 clones, approximately 80% seen once. This clone was counted only a few times. J lost 4 bases, V lost 5 bases, and 10 bases had no gene match. The CDR3 covers 15 residues. Germline CDR1 SEHNR, CDR2 FQNEAQ (reference sequence). The chain uses TRBV7-9 and TRBJ1-2, with 7 nucleotides matching TRBD1. This clonotype originated in a human donor in a cohort sampled during active COVID-19. The sequenced sample was peripheral blood. CDR3: CASSHQRTGSYGYTF. CDR3 coding DNA: TGTGCCAGCAGCCACCAACGGACAGGAAGCTATGGCTACACCTTC. Combining the CDR3 with reference TRBV7-9 and TRBJ1-2 gives the whole variable domain DTGVSQNPRHKITKRGQNVTFRCDPISEHNRLYWYRQTLGQGPEFLTYFQNEAQLEKSRLLSDRFSAERPKGSFSTLEIQRTEQGDSAMYLCASSHQRTGSYGYTFGSGTRLTVV.